This TCR beta chain was recorded in a study of T cells in women clearing cervical HPV infection (dated by TCRdb to 2017 to 2018). Regarding the research as a whole: Cases were 20 to 25 women with histologically confirmed HPV16-related CIN3 or worse, including a couple of invasive cancers. Controls were around 25 women whose single incident HPV16 infection cleared within 12 months without precancer or cancer developing. Blood from cases was collected at the visit at which the lesion was first identified, whereas blood from controls was collected once infection was no longer detected. Among cases, blood sampling came a median of roughly 150 days after lesion detection, with an interquartile range of about 80 to 220 days. Because only a few women had HLA typing data, the possibility that HLA type acted as a confounder could not be ruled out. An exploratory proof-of-principle case-control study, nested within the Guanacaste HPV Natural History Study in Costa Rica, was conducted to compare TCR repertoires across cervical HPV16 outcomes. Cases and controls were matched on year of sample collection and on age within five years. Cases had a median age of about 34 years and controls had a median age of 38, with no significant differences in baseline characteristics. In the parent cohort, fewer than 13,000 women aged 18 or older were enrolled in Guanacaste, Costa Rica, during 1993 to 1994 and were followed for seven years. Five blinded duplicates per group were added as quality controls, giving 60 or so samples: 50 or so participants and roughly 10 replicates.

Every participant had a single incident cervical HPV16 infection, and women with prevalent HPV16 infections were excluded. Cervical HPV DNA was detected with MY09/MY11 PCR, and genotyping was done with dot-blot hybridization. Roughly 14 mL of heparinized blood was centrifuged, after which the buffy coat was aliquoted, frozen at -30 degrees C, and then stored at -80 degrees C. QIAGEN kits were used to extract genomic DNA from the buffy coat specimens. TCR beta CDR3 regions were amplified by multiplex PCR from an average of around 1,200 ng genomic DNA per sample using the immunoSEQ assay. Primer bias was corrected in the assay by using a complete synthetic TCR repertoire to establish an amplification baseline. The amplicons were sequenced on the Illumina platform. The authors' pipeline ran thus. Sequences were error-corrected by clustering with frequency ratios and a modified nearest-neighbor algorithm and were then analyzed in the immunoSEQ Analyzer with IMGT gene definitions. At each rarefaction depth, TCR richness and evenness were averaged across 20 rarefaction repeats, and any sample with fewer sequences than the depth was left out. Relative abundances of V, D and J genes were compared between groups using Wilcoxon rank sum tests, with FDR correction applied. For the blinded duplicates, the intraclass correlation was roughly 96% for TCR richness and averaged 76.4% across about 70 gene segments. TCRdb retrieved this table from immuneACCESS and kept in-frame rearrangements only. Not all clones are present; in checked studies, unresolved V genes account for under half, and no reason is known for the remainder. V and J calls plus clone size are reproduced from that table; the DNA served to infer D and trimming. The table for this sample shows more than 20,000 clones. The ten biggest clones cover over 5% of the sample.

For this clone: Its antigen is unknown. The sequenced fragment ends 3 residues before the CDR3 boundary, so the rest is inferred from the germline J gene.

Findings and caveats that apply to the study as a whole: TRBV6-7 relative abundance was lower in cases than in controls (0.11% versus 0.16%; Bonferroni P = 0.0008). Because the number of T cells in each sample was unknown, differences in richness could reflect differing T-cell content rather than repertoire biology. Whether associations preceded infection or resulted from infection could not be shown with the cross-sectional design, and effector/memory subsets and HPV-specific T cells were not isolated. Across sequencing depths, CIN3+ cases showed significantly higher TCR repertoire richness than controls, but evenness did not differ between the groups. Random forest classifiers that combined richness and V gene abundances separated cases from controls with an estimated AUC of 0.83.

As encoded in the germline V gene, CDR1 is SGHVS while CDR2 is FQNEAQ. There are 14 amino acids in the CDR3, from cysteine to phenylalanine inclusive. The DNA covers only part of the CDR3, 33 bases in frame from base 1. Trimming removed 10 bases from V and 1 base from J, leaving 15 bases between the germline ends. The source of this sequence is a woman aged 18-69 years with a cervical HPV16 infection that either progressed to CIN3+ or cleared (not recorded which). The sample comprised blood buffy coat. Recombination connected TRBV7-8 to TRBJ2-3; confidence is insufficient to name the D gene. The CDR3 sequence is CATRETQRTDTQYF. Partial CDR3 DNA: TGTGCCACAAGAGAAACTCAACGCACAGATACG.